Each of the 23 T cell receptor beta chains below was sequenced from the same sample in a study of T-cell memory formation after mild COVID-19. TCRdb called the 5' RACE reads again in MiXCR, with one record for every CDR3 protein. Of 250,000 to 350,000 distinct CDR3 sequences listed, around 16% are singletons. Input material: PBMCs or a T cell subset sorted from them (not recorded which). These receptors were obtained from a man between 18 and 29 years old who had mild COVID-19 (a few samples of this study predate the infection). Cell type and time point are not known.

This clonotype has a handful of counts. The rearrangement links TRBV7-2 to TRBJ2-2; D is possibly TRBD2 (6 bases). V dropped 4 bases and J dropped 6 bases, with 15 bases sitting between them. The CDR3 sequence is 15 residues long. CDR1 and CDR2 (germline): SGHTA, FQGNSA. This chain's CDR3 is CASSSWRGVAGELFF. In nucleotides, the CDR3 is TGTGCCAGCAGCTCCTGGCGGGGTGTGGCCGGGGAGCTGTTTTTT.

This clonotype turned up a few times. DNA for the CDR3: TGCAGTGCCGCCACGGGAGAGTCCTTCACAGATACGCAGTATTTT. It translates to CSAATGESFTDTQYF. The chain joins TRBV20-1 to TRBJ2-3, with D possibly TRBD2 on 6 matching bases. The CDR3 covers 15 residues. The V end lost 6 bases, the J end lost 2 bases, and 18 bases lay between the germline ends. Germline assignment: CDR1 DFQATT and CDR2 SNEGSKA (reference sequence).

This clonotype has a handful of counts. The CDR3 DNA is TGTGCCACCAGTGATGTTGGGGGGGCCAAAAACATTCAGTACTTC. Translated: CATSDVGGAKNIQYF. This rearrangement joins TRBV24-1 to TRBJ2-4, with a possible D match to TRBD2 (6 bases). With 3 bases removed from V and 1 base from J, the gap between germline ends came to 9 bases. In germline, CDR1 is KGHDR, CDR2 SFDVKD. CDR3 size: 15 residues.

This clonotype has at least ten counts. V is TRBV7-9 and J is TRBJ1-5; no clear D. V lost 10 bases to trimming and J lost 5 bases, with 12 bases between them. CDR1 is SEHNR and CDR2 is FQNEAQ in the germline V gene (reference sequence). This CDR3 is 12 amino acids long. CDR3: CATQRIDQPQHF. CDR3 sequence (DNA): TGTGCCACCCAAAGGATAGATCAGCCCCAGCATTTT.

In its sample, this clonotype was seen a few times. V gene TRBV4-2 combines with J gene TRBJ2-5; the match to TRBD2 covers 8 bases. Germline CDR1 reads LGHNA; CDR2 reads YNFKEQ. The trim removed 4 bases at V and 4 bases at J, leaving 8 bases unmatched. CDR3 size: 15 residues. CDR3 DNA: TGTGCCAGCAGCCCCCGGGGGGCGGGAGGAGAGACCCAGTACTTC. It is translated as CASSPRGAGGETQYF.

This clonotype was recorded a few times. V is TRBV6-5 and J is TRBJ1-5; D may be TRBD1 (5 bases). The CDR3 totals 15 residues. Trimming removed 8 bases from V and 6 bases from J, with 20 bases in between. CDR1 and CDR2 from the germline V gene are MNHEY and SVGAGI. Written as DNA, the CDR3 is TGTGCCAGCTCTTTGGGAGGGGCCCCCCTTCAGCCCCAGCATTTT. Amino acids: CASSLGGAPLQPQHF.

The CDR3 DNA reads as TGCAGTGCCCAGACAGGGACCTTCTACGAGCAGTACGTC. It codes for CSAQTGTFYEQYV. This chain joins TRBV20-1 and TRBJ2-7, with 7 positions matching TRBD1. The junction had 8 bases not matched to a gene; V was cut back by 6 bases and J by 3 bases. CDR1 is DFQATT, CDR2 SNEGSKA, per germline (reference sequence). CDR3 size: 13 residues.

CDR3 DNA: TGTGCCAGCAGTGACCCCGGGACACCTTATGGCTACACCTTC. Amino acid sequence: CASSDPGTPYGYTF. This chain connects TRBV6-2 or TRBV6-3 to TRBJ1-2, with TRBD1 as a possible D gene (6 bases). Germline V gene sequence: CDR1 MNHEY, CDR2 SVGEGT. The CDR3 contains 14 residues. The V end lost 5 bases, the J end lost 5 bases, and 15 bases lay between the germline ends.

This clonotype occurred many times. The chain has TRBV5-1 and TRBJ2-5; D unresolved. The CDR3 extends over 14 amino acids. The V gene's germline CDR1 is SGHRS and CDR2 YFSETQ. Trimming removed 4 bases at V and 5 bases at J, with 15 bases between. CDR3 protein: CASSPLVATETQYF. As DNA, the CDR3 is TGCGCCAGCAGCCCCCTTGTAGCCACGGAGACCCAGTACTTC. The whole variable domain, remainder taken from reference TRBV5-1 and TRBJ2-5, is KAGVTQTPRYLIKTRGQQVTLSCSPISGHRSVSWYQQTPGQGLQFLFEYFSETQRNKGNFPGRFSGRQFSNSRSEMNVSTLELGDSALYLCASSPLVATETQYFGPGTRLLVL.

The CDR3 region is CASSPRAGGDNEQFF. The DNA for the CDR3 is TGTGCCAGCAGCCCCCGGGCGGGGGGAGACAATGAGCAGTTCTTC. J is TRBJ2-1 and V is TRBV11-2, with TRBD2 matching 8 bases. Trimming cost V 5 bases and J 5 bases; bases outside gene matches: 8. Looked up from germline, CDR1 is SGHAT and CDR2 is FQNNGV. The CDR3 loop spans 15 amino acids.

The V and J genes are TRBV25-1 and TRBJ2-7, with D maybe TRBD2 (5 bases). V was shortened by 6 bases and J by 3 bases, with 9 bases between the two germline ends. The CDR3 is 12 residues long. CDR1 MGHDK and CDR2 SYGVNS come from the germline V gene. CDR3 amino acids: CASSTGNYEQYF. The CDR3 nucleotides read TGTGCCAGCAGCACGGGGAACTACGAGCAGTACTTC.

This clonotype was recorded at least ten times. The rearrangement uses TRBV5-1 and TRBJ2-1; D may be TRBD1 (7 bases). V lost 4 bases and J lost 4, with 18 bases in between. Germline CDR1 SGHRS, CDR2 YFSETQ. The CDR3 is 16 amino acids. The CDR3 DNA is TGCGCCAGCAGCCCAGCTGGGCAGGGGGGTTACAATGAGCAGTTCTTC. The encoded protein is CASSPAGQGGYNEQFF.

This chain links TRBV29-1 with TRBJ1-1; the D gene is possibly TRBD1 (6 bases). The CDR3 contains 14 residues. The V end was cut by 6 bases, the J end by 3 bases, with 17 bases between. CDR1 is SQVTM, CDR2 ANQGSEA, per germline. The CDR3 DNA reads as TGCAGCGTGCGGGGGGACACGACGTACACTGAAGCTTTCTTT. Protein product: CSVRGDTTYTEAFF.

The sample holds many counts of this clonotype. This chain uses TRBV12-3 or TRBV12-4 with TRBJ2-1; 7 bases line up with TRBD1. This CDR3 contains 14 residues. Trimming took 8 bases from V and 9 from J; bases not matched to a gene: 13. CDR3 coding DNA: TGTGCCAGCCAAGAGGTAACAGGGGTAGGTGAGCAGTTCTTC. Its protein is CASQEVTGVGEQFF.

This rearrangement joins TRBV7-3 to TRBJ2-5; D unresolved. V shed 0 bases and J shed 2 bases, with 7 bases lying between them. CDR3 length: 14 amino acids. The V gene's germline CDR1 is SGHTA and CDR2 FQGTGA. CDR3 sequence: CASSLTHGQETQYF. CDR3 nucleotide sequence: TGTGCCAGCAGCTTAACCCACGGGCAAGAGACCCAGTACTTC.

In its sample, this clonotype was seen a few times. J is TRBJ2-5 and V is TRBV12-3 or TRBV12-4, with D unresolved. V was shortened by 6 bases and J by 7 bases, with 9 bases between the two germline ends. The CDR3 is 11 amino acids. CDR3 residues: CASSLLRTQYF. CDR3 nucleotide sequence: TGTGCCAGCAGCTTGTTGCGGACCCAGTACTTC.

This clonotype was seen only a few times. The chain recombines TRBV6-1 with TRBJ2-7, with D perhaps assigned TRBD1 or TRBD2 (6 bases each). This CDR3 region has 17 residues. The germline gives CDR1 MNHNS, CDR2 SASEGT. V dropped 6 bases and J dropped 1 base, with 22 bases sitting between them. CDR3 bases: TGTGCCAGCAGCGATATACTTGCGAGGGGGGAATCCTACGAGCAGTACGTC. Protein product: CASSDILARGESYEQYV.

This clonotype was recorded at least ten times. This chain uses TRBV19 with TRBJ2-1; D gene ambiguous. The CDR3 is 13 residues long. Trimming pared 5 bases from V and 3 bases from J, leaving 8 bases between. Germline V CDR1 and CDR2: LNHDA, SQIVND (reference sequence). This CDR3 reads CASSPQSYNEQFF. In DNA form, the CDR3 reads TGTGCCAGTAGTCCGCAGAGCTACAATGAGCAGTTCTTC. Supplemented by reference TRBV19 and TRBJ2-1, the full variable domain reads DGGITQSPKYLFRKEGQNVTLSCEQNLNHDAMYWYRQDPGQGLRLIYYSQIVNDFQKGDIAEGYSVSREKKESFPLTVTSAQKNPTAFYLCASSPQSYNEQFFGPGTRLTVL.

There are a few counts of this clonotype. The chain combines TRBV5-1 with TRBJ2-2; the D call may be TRBD1 or TRBD2 (5 bases each). V was pared by 3 bases and J by 1 base, with 10 bases between. This CDR3 is 15 amino acids long. Germline CDR1 SGHRS, CDR2 YFSETQ. In nucleotides, the CDR3 is TGCGCCAGCAGCTCGGGGACGGAGAACACCGGGGAGCTGTTTTTT. It is translated as CASSSGTENTGELFF.

The chain carries TRBV10-3 and TRBJ1-6; D unresolved. The CDR3 totals 16 residues. The germline gives CDR1 ENHRY, CDR2 SYGVKD. Trimming took off 0 bases at V and 9 bases at J, with 15 bases between the two ends. The CDR3 nucleotides read TGTGCCATCAGTGAGTCAGGAAGTCTTCCGGCTTCACCCCTCCACTTT. Amino acids: CAISESGSLPASPLHF.

The J gene is TRBJ2-3, the V gene TRBV29-1; D uncertain. CDR3 size: 15 residues. The germline gives CDR1 SQVTM, CDR2 ANQGSEA. V gave up 3 bases and J gave up 0 bases, with 13 bases separating them. The CDR3 DNA sequence: TGCAGCGTTGAGGGGTCAGGAGCTAGCACAGATACGCAGTATTTT. Translation gives CSVEGSGASTDTQYF.

The V and J genes are TRBV20-1 and TRBJ2-7; no reliable D call. This CDR3 has 12 residues. Trimming left V 3 bases short and J 4 bases short, with 10 bases between. CDR1 and CDR2 from the germline V gene are DFQATT and SNEGSKA (reference sequence). The CDR3 protein is CSARSLGYEQYF. CDR3 nucleotide sequence: TGCAGTGCTAGGTCCCTGGGTTACGAGCAGTACTTC.

V gene TRBV7-2 combines with J gene TRBJ1-2; TRBD1 matches at 8 bases. The germline gives CDR1 SGHTA, CDR2 FQGNSA. V lost 7 bases and J lost 0; bases outside the gene matches: 13. This CDR3 region has 17 residues. CDR3 in DNA: TGTGCCAGCACCCCGTTTCTCGGGACAGGAGCTAACTATGGCTACACCTTC. This codes for CASTPFLGTGANYGYTF.